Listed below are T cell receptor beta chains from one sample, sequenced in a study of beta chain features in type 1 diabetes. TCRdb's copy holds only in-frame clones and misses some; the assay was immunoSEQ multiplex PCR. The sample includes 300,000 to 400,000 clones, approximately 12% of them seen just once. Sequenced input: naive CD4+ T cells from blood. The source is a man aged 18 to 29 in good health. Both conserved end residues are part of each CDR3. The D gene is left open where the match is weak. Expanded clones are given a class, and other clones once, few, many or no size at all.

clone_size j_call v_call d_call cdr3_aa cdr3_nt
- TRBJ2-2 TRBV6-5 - CASSSVWNTGELFF TGTGCCAGCAGCTCTGTATGGAACACCGGGGAGCTGTTTTTT
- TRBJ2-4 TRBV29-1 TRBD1 CSVGTGSTKNIQYF TGCAGCGTAGGGACAGGGTCGACAAAAAACATTCAGTACTTC
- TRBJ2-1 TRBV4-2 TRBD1 CASSQPDDRVEQFF TGTGCCAGCAGCCAACCCGACGACAGGGTGGAGCAGTTCTTC
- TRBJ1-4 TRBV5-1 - CASSPDGQEKLFF TGCGCCAGCAGCCCGGATGGACAGGAAAAACTGTTTTTT
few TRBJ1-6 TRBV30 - CAGKSGMYNSPLHF TGTGCCGGAAAAAGCGGGATGTATAATTCACCCCTCCACTTT
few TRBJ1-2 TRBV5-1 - CASSSYRDSNYGYTF TGCGCCAGCAGCTCCTACAGGGATTCTAACTATGGCTACACCTTC
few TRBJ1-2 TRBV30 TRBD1 CATKQTGARYGYTF TGTGCCACTAAACAGACAGGGGCTCGGTATGGCTACACCTTC
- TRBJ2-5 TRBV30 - CALSHYKETQYF TGTGCCCTGTCGCACTATAAAGAGACCCAGTACTTC
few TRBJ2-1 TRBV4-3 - CASSQGPDRNNEQFF TGCGCCAGCAGCCAAGGTCCGGACAGAAACAATGAGCAGTTCTTC
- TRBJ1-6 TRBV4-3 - CASSRNRWLIDSPLHF TGCGCCAGCAGTCGCAACCGGTGGTTAATTGATTCACCCCTCCACTTT
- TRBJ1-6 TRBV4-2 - CASSPRARGSPLHF TGTGCCAGCAGCCCCCGTGCTCGGGGTTCACCCCTCCACTTT
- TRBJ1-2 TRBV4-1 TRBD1 CASRPGTGSGYTF TGCGCCAGCAGACCCGGGACAGGGAGCGGCTACACCTTC
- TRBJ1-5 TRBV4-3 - CASSRDSGGNQPQHF TGCGCCAGCAGCCGGGACTCGGGGGGCAATCAGCCCCAGCATTTT
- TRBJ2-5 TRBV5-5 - CASSLYGGQETQYF TGTGCCAGCAGCTTGTATGGGGGCCAGGAGACCCAGTACTTC
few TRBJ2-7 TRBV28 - CASHYGGREQYF TGTGCCAGCCACTACGGAGGGAGGGAGCAGTACTTC
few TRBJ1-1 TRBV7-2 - CASSQTSFLLRTEAFF TGTGCCAGCAGCCAAACTTCTTTCCTGCTCCGAACTGAAGCTTTCTTT
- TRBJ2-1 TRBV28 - CASSSESRHPPKFF TGTGCCAGCAGTTCCGAAAGTCGACATCCACCGAAGTTCTTC
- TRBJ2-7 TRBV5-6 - CASSRTALEQYF TGTGCCAGCAGCCGAACAGCTCTCGAGCAGTACTTC
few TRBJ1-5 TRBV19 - CASSTRTGRRGNQPQHF TGTGCCAGTAGTACCCGGACCGGGAGAAGGGGCAATCAGCCCCAGCATTTT
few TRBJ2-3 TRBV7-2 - CASSSSLDGTQYF TGTGCCAGCAGCTCCTCTCTTGACGGGACGCAGTATTTT
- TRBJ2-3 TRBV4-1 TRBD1 CASSQDGTGTLDTQYF TGCGCCAGCAGCCAAGATGGGACAGGGACCTTAGATACGCAGTATTTT
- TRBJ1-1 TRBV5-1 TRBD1 CASSFTGADTEAFF TGCGCCAGCAGCTTCACAGGGGCGGACACTGAAGCTTTCTTT
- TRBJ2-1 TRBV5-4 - CASSLARGSFNEQFF TGTGCCAGCAGCTTGGCACGGGGGTCGTTCAATGAGCAGTTCTTC
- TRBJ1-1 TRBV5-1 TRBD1 CASSLTGGAETEAFF TGCGCCAGCAGCTTAACAGGGGGCGCGGAGACTGAAGCTTTCTTT
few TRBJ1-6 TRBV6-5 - CASSNSSPLHF TGTGCCAGCAGTAACAGTTCACCCCTCCACTTT
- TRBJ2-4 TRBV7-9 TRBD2 CASSRRGGMTKNIQYF TGTGCTAGTAGTCGGCGGGGGGGCATGACCAAAAACATTCAGTACTTC
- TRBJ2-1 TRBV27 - CASSQNRVNEQFF TGTGCCAGCAGTCAAAACAGGGTCAATGAGCAGTTCTTC
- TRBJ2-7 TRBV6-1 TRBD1 CASSEVGTGSYEQYF TGTGCCAGCAGTGAAGTCGGGACAGGGTCCTACGAGCAGTACTTC
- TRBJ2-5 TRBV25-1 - CASSRAGVQETQYF TGTGCCAGCAGTCGGGCAGGGGTCCAAGAGACCCAGTACTTC
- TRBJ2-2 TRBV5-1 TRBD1 CASSPGQTLNTGELFF TGCGCCAGCAGCCCGGGACAGACACTGAACACCGGGGAGCTGTTTTTT
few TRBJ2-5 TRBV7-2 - CASSGGGRIETQYF TGTGCCAGCAGTGGGGGGGGGCGGATAGAGACCCAGTACTTC
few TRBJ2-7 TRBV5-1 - CASSSATGTEGYF TGCGCCAGCAGCTCCGCCACCGGGACGGAGGGGTACTTC
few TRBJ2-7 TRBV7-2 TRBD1 CASNLDRAREQYF TGTGCCAGCAACCTGGACAGGGCGAGGGAGCAGTACTTC
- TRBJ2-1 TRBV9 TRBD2 CASSVEGLATNEQFF TGTGCCAGCAGCGTAGAGGGACTAGCGACGAATGAGCAGTTCTTC
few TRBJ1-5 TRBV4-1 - CASSQGQGYQPQHF TGCGCCAGCAGCCAAGGGCAGGGATATCAGCCCCAGCATTTT
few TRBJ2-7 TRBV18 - CASSPGNTGFYEQYF TGTGCCAGCTCACCAGGCAACACAGGGTTCTACGAGCAGTACTTC
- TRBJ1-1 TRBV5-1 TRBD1 CASTLQTGGTEAFF TGCGCCAGCACCTTACAAACAGGGGGTACTGAAGCTTTCTTT
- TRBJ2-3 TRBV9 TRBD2 CASSVDGGGPDTQYF TGTGCCAGCAGCGTAGACGGGGGGGGGCCAGATACGCAGTATTTT
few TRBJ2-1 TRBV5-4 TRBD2 CASSLAGGHNGQFF TGTGCCAGCAGCTTGGCGGGGGGGCACAATGGGCAGTTCTTC
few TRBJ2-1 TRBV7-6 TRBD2 CASSTAGTSGTYNEQFF TGTGCCAGCAGCACGGCCGGGACTAGCGGCACCTACAATGAGCAGTTCTTC
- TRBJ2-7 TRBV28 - CASSLRAVPYEQYF TGTGCCAGCAGTTTGCGGGCGGTCCCCTACGAGCAGTACTTC
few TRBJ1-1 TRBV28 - CASSRVLNTEAFF TGTGCCAGCAGCCGGGTTCTGAACACTGAAGCTTTCTTT
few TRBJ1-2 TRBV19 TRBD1 CASSWDRANYGYTF TGTGCCAGTAGTTGGGACAGGGCCAACTATGGCTACACCTTC
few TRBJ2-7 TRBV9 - CASSVGQVGFSYEQYF TGTGCCAGCAGCGTAGGGCAGGTTGGATTCTCCTACGAGCAGTACTTC
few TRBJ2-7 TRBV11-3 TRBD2 CASSPTSGRFSEQYF TGTGCCAGCAGCCCAACTAGCGGGAGGTTCTCCGAGCAGTACTTC
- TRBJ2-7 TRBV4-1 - CASSQLGRRYEQYF TGCGCCAGCAGCCAACTCGGGAGAAGGTACGAGCAGTACTTC
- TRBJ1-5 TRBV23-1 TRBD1 CASRPGTVSNQPQHF TGCGCCAGCAGACCAGGGACAGTTAGCAATCAGCCCCAGCATTTT
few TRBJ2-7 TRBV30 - CAWSPFRSGGLHSYEQYF TGTGCCTGGAGCCCTTTCCGTTCGGGGGGCCTTCACTCCTACGAGCAGTACTTC
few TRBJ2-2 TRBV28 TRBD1 CASTSTGTGESGELFF TGTGCCAGCACCTCAACCGGGACAGGGGAGTCCGGGGAGCTGTTTTTT
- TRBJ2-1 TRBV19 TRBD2 CASSPLAGGLSSYNEQFF TGTGCCAGTAGCCCACTAGCGGGGGGGCTAAGCTCCTACAATGAGCAGTTCTTC
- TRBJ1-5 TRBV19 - CASSAGVNQPQHF TGTGCCAGTAGTGCGGGCGTCAATCAGCCCCAGCATTTT
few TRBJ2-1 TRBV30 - CAWSVLGDEQFF TGTGCCTGGAGTGTACTAGGTGATGAGCAGTTCTTC
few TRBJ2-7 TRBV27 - CASSSRPGGSSYEQYF TGTGCCAGCAGTTCCCGCCCCGGGGGTAGCTCCTACGAGCAGTACTTC
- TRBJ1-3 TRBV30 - CAWSVGGNGNTIYF TGTGCCTGGAGTGTGGGGGGGAACGGAAACACCATATATTTT